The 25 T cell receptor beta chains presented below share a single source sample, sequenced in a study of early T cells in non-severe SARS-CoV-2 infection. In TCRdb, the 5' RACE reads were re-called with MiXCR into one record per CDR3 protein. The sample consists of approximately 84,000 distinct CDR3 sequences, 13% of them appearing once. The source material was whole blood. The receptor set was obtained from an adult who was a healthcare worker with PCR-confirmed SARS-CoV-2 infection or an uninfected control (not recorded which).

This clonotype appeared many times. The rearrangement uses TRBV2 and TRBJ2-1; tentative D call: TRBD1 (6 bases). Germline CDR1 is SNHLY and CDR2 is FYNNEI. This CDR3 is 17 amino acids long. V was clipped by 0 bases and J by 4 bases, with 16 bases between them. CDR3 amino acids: CASSEAIGTGFYNEQFF. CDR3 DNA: TGTGCCAGCAGTGAAGCAATCGGAACAGGGTTTTACAATGAGCAGTTCTTC.

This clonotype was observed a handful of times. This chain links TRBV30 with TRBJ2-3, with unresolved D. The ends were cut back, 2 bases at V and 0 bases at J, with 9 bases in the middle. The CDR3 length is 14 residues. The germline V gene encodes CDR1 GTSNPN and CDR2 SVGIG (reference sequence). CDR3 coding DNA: TGTGCCTGGAGTTCCGGATCTAGCACAGATACGCAGTATTTT. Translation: CAWSSGSSTDTQYF.

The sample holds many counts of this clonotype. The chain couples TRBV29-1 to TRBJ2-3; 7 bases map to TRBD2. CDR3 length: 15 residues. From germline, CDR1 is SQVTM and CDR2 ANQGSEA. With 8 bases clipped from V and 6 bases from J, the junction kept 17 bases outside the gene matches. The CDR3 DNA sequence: TGCAGCACCTCCCTACTAGCGAGGGTGGCGGATACGCAGTATTTT. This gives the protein CSTSLLARVADTQYF.

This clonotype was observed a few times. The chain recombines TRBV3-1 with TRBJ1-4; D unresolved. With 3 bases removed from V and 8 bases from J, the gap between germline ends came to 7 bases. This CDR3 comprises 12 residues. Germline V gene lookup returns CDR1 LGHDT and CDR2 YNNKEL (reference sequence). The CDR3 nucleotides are TGTGCCAGCAGCCACCTACCAGAAAAACTGTTTTTT. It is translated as CASSHLPEKLFF.

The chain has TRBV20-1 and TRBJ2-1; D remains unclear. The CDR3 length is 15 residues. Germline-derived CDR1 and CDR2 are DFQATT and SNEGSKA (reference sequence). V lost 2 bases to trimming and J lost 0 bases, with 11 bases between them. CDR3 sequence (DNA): TGCAGTGCTAGACTGACTGGCCGCTCCTACAATGAGCAGTTCTTC. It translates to CSARLTGRSYNEQFF.

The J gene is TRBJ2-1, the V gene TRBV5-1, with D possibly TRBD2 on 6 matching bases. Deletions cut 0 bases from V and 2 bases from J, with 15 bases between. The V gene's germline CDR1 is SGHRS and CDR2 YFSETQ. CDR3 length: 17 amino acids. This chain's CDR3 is CASSLVERVGPYNEQFF. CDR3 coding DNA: TGCGCCAGCAGCTTGGTAGAGCGGGTTGGGCCCTACAATGAGCAGTTCTTC.

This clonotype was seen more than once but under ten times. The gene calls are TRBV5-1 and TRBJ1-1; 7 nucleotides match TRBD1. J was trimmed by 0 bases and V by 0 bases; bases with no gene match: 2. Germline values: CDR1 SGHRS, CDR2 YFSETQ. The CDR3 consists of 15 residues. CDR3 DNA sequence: TGCGCCAGCAGCTTGGGAGGGACAGTGAACACTGAAGCTTTCTTT. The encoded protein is CASSLGGTVNTEAFF. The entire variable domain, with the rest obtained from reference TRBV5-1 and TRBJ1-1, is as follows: KAGVTQTPRYLIKTRGQQVTLSCSPISGHRSVSWYQQTPGQGLQFLFEYFSETQRNKGNFPGRFSGRQFSNSRSEMNVSTLELGDSALYLCASSLGGTVNTEAFFGQGTRLTVV.

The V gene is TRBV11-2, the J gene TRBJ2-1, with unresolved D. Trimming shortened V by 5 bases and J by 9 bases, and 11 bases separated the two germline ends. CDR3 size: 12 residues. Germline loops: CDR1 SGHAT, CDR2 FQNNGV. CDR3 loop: CASSHLFGEQFF. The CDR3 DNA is TGTGCCAGCAGCCACCTCTTTGGTGAGCAGTTCTTC.

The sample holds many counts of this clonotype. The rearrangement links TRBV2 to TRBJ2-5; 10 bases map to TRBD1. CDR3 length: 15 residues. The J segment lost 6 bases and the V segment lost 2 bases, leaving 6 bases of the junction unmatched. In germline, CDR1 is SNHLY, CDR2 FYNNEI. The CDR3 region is CASSEIRTGGQTQYF. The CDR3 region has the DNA TGTGCCAGCAGTGAAATTAGGACAGGGGGACAGACCCAGTACTTC.

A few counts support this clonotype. CDR3 sequence reads: CASSPSSGRTYNEQFF. DNA for the CDR3: TGTGCCAGCAGCCCGAGTAGCGGGAGAACCTACAATGAGCAGTTCTTC. The chain links TRBV7-9 to TRBJ2-1; 9 nucleotides line up with TRBD2. Germline V gene sequence: CDR1 SEHNR, CDR2 FQNEAQ (reference sequence). V dropped 5 bases and J dropped 2; count of bases not matched to a gene: 7. This CDR3 is built from 16 residues.

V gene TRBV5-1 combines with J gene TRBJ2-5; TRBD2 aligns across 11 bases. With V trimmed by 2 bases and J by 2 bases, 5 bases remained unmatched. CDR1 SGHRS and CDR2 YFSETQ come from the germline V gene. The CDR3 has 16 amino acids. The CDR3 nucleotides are TGCGCCAGCAGCTTTACTAGCGGGAGCCATCAAGAGACCCAGTACTTC. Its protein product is CASSFTSGSHQETQYF.

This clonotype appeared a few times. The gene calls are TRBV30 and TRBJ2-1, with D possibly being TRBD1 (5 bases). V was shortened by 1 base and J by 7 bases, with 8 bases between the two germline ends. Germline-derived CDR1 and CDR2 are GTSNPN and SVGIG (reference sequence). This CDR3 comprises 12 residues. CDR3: CAWSGAGNEQFF. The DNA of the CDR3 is TGTGCCTGGAGTGGGGCAGGGAATGAGCAGTTCTTC. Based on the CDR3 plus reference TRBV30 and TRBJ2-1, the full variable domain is SQTIHQWPATLVQPVGSPLSLECTVEGTSNPNLYWYRQAAGRGLQLLFYSVGIGQISSEVPQNLSASRPQDRQFILSSKKLLLSDSGFYLCAWSGAGNEQFFGPGTRLTVL.

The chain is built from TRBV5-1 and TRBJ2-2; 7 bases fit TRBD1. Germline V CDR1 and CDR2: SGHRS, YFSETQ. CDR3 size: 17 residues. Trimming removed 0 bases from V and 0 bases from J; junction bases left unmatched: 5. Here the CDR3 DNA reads TGCGCCAGCAGCTTGGAGGGGACAGCAGCGAACACCGGGGAGCTGTTTTTT. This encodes CASSLEGTAANTGELFF.

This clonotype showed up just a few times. The CDR3 DNA is TGCGCCAGCAGCTTCCGGGCGCAGAGCTCCTACGAGCAGTACTTC. Its protein is CASSFRAQSSYEQYF. The chain uses TRBV5-1 and TRBJ2-7; D is unclear. CDR1 SGHRS and CDR2 YFSETQ come from the germline V gene. V lost 2 bases, J lost 0 bases, and 12 bases lay in between. The CDR3 sequence is 15 residues long.

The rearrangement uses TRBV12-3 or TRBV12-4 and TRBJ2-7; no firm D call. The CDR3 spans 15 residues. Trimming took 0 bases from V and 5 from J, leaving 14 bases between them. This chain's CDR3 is CASSLAQGPGDEQYF. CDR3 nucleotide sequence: TGTGCCAGCAGTTTAGCTCAAGGGCCTGGGGACGAGCAGTACTTC.

CDR3 in amino acids: CASSQVAGDYEQYF. The CDR3 nucleotides read TGCGCCAGCAGCCAAGTAGCGGGAGACTACGAGCAGTACTTC. The rearrangement uses TRBV4-1 and TRBJ2-7; 9 bases map to TRBD2. The CDR3 runs to 14 residues. V dropped 1 base and J dropped 3; count of bases not matched to a gene: 1. The germline V gene encodes CDR1 MGHRA and CDR2 YSYEKL.

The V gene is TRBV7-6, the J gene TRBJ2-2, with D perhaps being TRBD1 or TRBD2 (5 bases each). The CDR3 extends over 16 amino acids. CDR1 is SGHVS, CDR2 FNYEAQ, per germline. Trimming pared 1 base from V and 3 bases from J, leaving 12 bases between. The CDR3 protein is CASSLEPGPYTGELFF. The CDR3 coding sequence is TGTGCCAGCAGCTTAGAGCCGGGGCCGTACACCGGGGAGCTGTTTTTT.

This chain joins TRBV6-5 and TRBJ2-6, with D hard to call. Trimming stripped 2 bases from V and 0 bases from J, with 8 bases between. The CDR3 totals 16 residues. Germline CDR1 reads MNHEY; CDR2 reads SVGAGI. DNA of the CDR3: TGTGCCAGCAGTTACGCAGCTAGCTCTGGGGCCAACGTCCTGACTTTC. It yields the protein CASSYAASSGANVLTF.

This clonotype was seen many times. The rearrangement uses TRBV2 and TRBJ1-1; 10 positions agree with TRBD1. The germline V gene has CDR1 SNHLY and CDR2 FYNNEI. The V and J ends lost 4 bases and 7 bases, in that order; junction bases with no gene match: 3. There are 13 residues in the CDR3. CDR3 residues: CASSGQGASEAFF. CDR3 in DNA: TGTGCCAGCAGTGGACAGGGGGCAAGTGAAGCTTTCTTT.

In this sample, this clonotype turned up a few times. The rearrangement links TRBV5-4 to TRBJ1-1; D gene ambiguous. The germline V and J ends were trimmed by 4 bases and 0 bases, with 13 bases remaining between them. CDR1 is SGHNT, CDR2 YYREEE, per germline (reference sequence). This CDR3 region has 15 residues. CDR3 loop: CASSVRVLMNTEAFF. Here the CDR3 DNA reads TGTGCCAGCAGCGTTAGAGTCCTGATGAACACTGAAGCTTTCTTT.

The CDR3 DNA is TGTGCCAGCACCCGCCGGGGAGGCTACGAGCAGTACTTC. This translates into CASTRRGGYEQYF. This chain uses TRBV7-2 with TRBJ2-7, with D possibly matching TRBD2 (6 bases). The V gene's germline CDR1 is SGHTA and CDR2 FQGNSA. The CDR3 runs 13 residues. V was pared by 7 bases and J by 3 bases, with 13 bases between.

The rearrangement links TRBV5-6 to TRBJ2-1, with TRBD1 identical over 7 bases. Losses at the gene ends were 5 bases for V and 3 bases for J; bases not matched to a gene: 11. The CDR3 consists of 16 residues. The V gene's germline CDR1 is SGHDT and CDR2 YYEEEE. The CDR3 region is CASSSRTGNFYNEQFF. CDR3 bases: TGTGCCAGCAGTAGCCGGACAGGCAATTTCTACAATGAGCAGTTCTTC.

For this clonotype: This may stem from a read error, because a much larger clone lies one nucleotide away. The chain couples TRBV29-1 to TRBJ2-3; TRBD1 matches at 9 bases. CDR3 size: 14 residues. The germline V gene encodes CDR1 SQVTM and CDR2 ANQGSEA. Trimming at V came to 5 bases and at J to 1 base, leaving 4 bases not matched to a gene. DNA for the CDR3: TGCAGCGTTCACAGGGGGCCCTGCACAGATACGCAGTATTTT. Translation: CSVHRGPCTDTQYF.

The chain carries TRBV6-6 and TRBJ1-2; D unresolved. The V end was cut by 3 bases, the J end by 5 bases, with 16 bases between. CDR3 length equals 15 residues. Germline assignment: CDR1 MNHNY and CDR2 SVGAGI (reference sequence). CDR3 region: CASSYLYGPAYGYTF. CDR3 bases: TGTGCCAGCAGTTATCTGTACGGGCCGGCTTATGGCTACACCTTC.

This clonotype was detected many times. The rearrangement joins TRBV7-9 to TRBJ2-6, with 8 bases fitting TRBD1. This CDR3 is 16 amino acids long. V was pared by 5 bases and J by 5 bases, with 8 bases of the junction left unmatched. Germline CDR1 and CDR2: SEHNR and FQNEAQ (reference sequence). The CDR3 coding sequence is TGTGCCAGCAGCGCCCAGGGGGCAGGTAGGGCCAACGTCCTGACTTTC. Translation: CASSAQGAGRANVLTF.